A selection of T cell receptor beta chains follows, all from one sample in a study of blood T cell repertoires in COVID-19. The method was immunoSEQ multiplex PCR; TCRdb's version includes in-frame clones alone and lacks a portion of them. The top ten hold roughly 14% of the sample, which has under 200,000 clones, around 80% seen once. What was sequenced was peripheral blood. All receptors derive from a man younger than 40 with active or convalescent COVID-19. The CDR3 runs from the conserved cysteine through the conserved F or W. Fields, in order: V gene, CDR3 length, J gene, CDR3 protein.

V: TRBV24-1; length: 15; J: TRBJ2-7; CDR3: CATSDSGTSVYEQYF
V: TRBV18; length: 15; J: TRBJ2-1; CDR3: CASSPDGLAGNEQFF
V: TRBV12-3/TRBV12-4; length: 13; J: TRBJ1-6; CDR3: CASSLAFISPLHF
V: TRBV27; length: 12; J: TRBJ2-7; CDR3: CASRWGVEEQYF
V: TRBV28; length: 12; J: TRBJ1-2; CDR3: CASSAGGYGYTF
V: TRBV5-1; length: 14; J: TRBJ1-2; CDR3: CASSGQPLNYGYTF
V: TRBV28; length: 12; J: TRBJ1-5; CDR3: CASRGGDQPQHF
V: TRBV19; length: 14; J: TRBJ1-5; CDR3: CASGSGTGGQPQHF
V: TRBV4-1; length: 14; J: TRBJ1-1; CDR3: CASNSGQLNTEAFF
V: TRBV6-1; length: 19; J: TRBJ1-3; CDR3: CASSERLTGTGWSGNTIYF
V: TRBV7-8; length: 12; J: TRBJ1-2; CDR3: CASSLNSRGYTF
V: TRBV28; length: 15; J: TRBJ1-5; CDR3: CASRPGTYSNQPQHF
V: TRBV2; length: 17; J: TRBJ1-1; CDR3: CASSEAYPETGNTEAFF
V: TRBV24-1; length: 24; J: TRBJ1-6; CDR3: CATSDSRCDSPGTGVSSYNSPLHF